These T cell receptor beta chains were read from a single sample in a study of cytomegalovirus exposure and HLA in healthy donors. Repertoires were generated with immunoSEQ multiplex PCR, while TCRdb's copy carries only in-frame clones and drops some. The table includes about 220,000 clones, over 80% detected once. The sequencing input was PBMCs. All receptors derive from a boy younger than 10 in good health and CMV-seronegative. Each CDR3 is given with its conserved first and last residue. Fields, in order: V gene, J gene, D gene, clone size, CDR3 protein, CDR3 DNA. D genes are given only for firm matches. Only part of the rows carry a size: once, few, many, or a class if the clone is expanded.

v_call: TRBV6-5; j_call: TRBJ1-2; d_call: .; clone_size: .; cdr3_aa: CASSYPGGGGYTF; cdr3_nt: TGTGCCAGCAGTTACCCGGGGGGCGGCGGCTACACCTTC
v_call: TRBV4-1; j_call: TRBJ1-3; d_call: .; clone_size: .; cdr3_aa: CASSPGGSGLLRSGNTIYF; cdr3_nt: TGCGCCAGCAGCCCCGGCGGGTCGGGACTATTAAGGTCCGGAAACACCATATATTTT
v_call: TRBV27; j_call: TRBJ2-3; d_call: TRBD2; clone_size: .; cdr3_aa: CASSLLAGLAGDTDTQYF; cdr3_nt: TGTGCCAGCAGTTTACTCGCTGGGCTAGCGGGGGACACGGATACGCAGTATTTT
v_call: TRBV28; j_call: TRBJ2-1; d_call: TRBD2; clone_size: .; cdr3_aa: CASSLGGVQEQFF; cdr3_nt: TGTGCCAGCAGTTTGGGGGGGGTTCAGGAGCAGTTCTTC
v_call: TRBV6-5; j_call: TRBJ1-2; d_call: TRBD1; clone_size: few; cdr3_aa: CASSPGTGIYGYTF; cdr3_nt: TGTGCCAGCAGCCCCGGGACAGGGATCTATGGCTACACCTTC
v_call: TRBV6-1; j_call: TRBJ2-5; d_call: TRBD2; clone_size: .; cdr3_aa: CASSARASSGVGETQYF; cdr3_nt: TGTGCCAGCAGTGCCCGAGCCTCGAGCGGGGTTGGGGAGACCCAGTACTTC
v_call: TRBV11-2; j_call: TRBJ1-1; d_call: .; clone_size: .; cdr3_aa: CASSPRGSNTEAFF; cdr3_nt: TGTGCCAGCAGCCCTAGGGGATCGAACACTGAAGCTTTCTTT
v_call: TRBV19; j_call: TRBJ1-1; d_call: TRBD1; clone_size: .; cdr3_aa: CASSWGQGRRGITEAFF; cdr3_nt: TGTGCCAGTAGTTGGGGACAGGGGAGGAGGGGAATCACTGAAGCTTTCTTT
v_call: TRBV5-6; j_call: TRBJ2-3; d_call: .; clone_size: many; cdr3_aa: CASSSSPGGSTDTQYF; cdr3_nt: TGTGCCAGCAGCTCGTCACCAGGGGGGAGCACAGATACGCAGTATTTT
v_call: TRBV5-4; j_call: TRBJ2-1; d_call: TRBD1; clone_size: few; cdr3_aa: CASSLYRDRDNEQFF; cdr3_nt: TGTGCCAGCAGCCTCTATCGTGACAGGGACAATGAGCAGTTCTTC
v_call: TRBV5-6; j_call: TRBJ1-1; d_call: .; clone_size: .; cdr3_aa: CASSATARNTEAFF; cdr3_nt: TGTGCCAGCAGTGCGACAGCGAGAAACACTGAAGCTTTCTTT
v_call: TRBV2; j_call: TRBJ2-3; d_call: TRBD2; clone_size: .; cdr3_aa: CASGRDGGAPPDTQYF; cdr3_nt: TGTGCCAGCGGCCGGGACGGGGGGGCCCCTCCAGATACGCAGTATTTT
v_call: TRBV19; j_call: TRBJ2-7; d_call: TRBD1; clone_size: .; cdr3_aa: CASSSQGYEQYF; cdr3_nt: TGTGCCAGTAGTTCACAGGGGTACGAGCAGTACTTC
v_call: TRBV25-1; j_call: TRBJ1-5; d_call: TRBD1; clone_size: .; cdr3_aa: CASSEYSGGPQHF; cdr3_nt: TGTGCCAGCAGTGAATATTCAGGGGGGCCCCAGCATTTT
v_call: TRBV15; j_call: TRBJ2-3; d_call: .; clone_size: .; cdr3_aa: CATSRVRGPTDTQYF; cdr3_nt: TGTGCCACCAGCAGAGTTCGCGGTCCAACAGATACGCAGTATTTT
v_call: TRBV30; j_call: TRBJ2-1; d_call: .; clone_size: .; cdr3_aa: CASLLDGYNEQFF; cdr3_nt: TGTGCCTCCCTCCTAGACGGGTACAATGAGCAGTTCTTC
v_call: TRBV19; j_call: TRBJ1-2; d_call: TRBD1; clone_size: .; cdr3_aa: CVSYRTGLDGYTF; cdr3_nt: TGTGTCAGCTACAGGACAGGGCTGGATGGCTACACCTTC
v_call: TRBV19; j_call: TRBJ1-5; d_call: .; clone_size: .; cdr3_aa: CASSQPGGSNQPQHF; cdr3_nt: TGTGCCAGTAGTCAACCGGGAGGGTCCAATCAGCCCCAGCATTTT
v_call: TRBV30; j_call: TRBJ1-1; d_call: .; clone_size: few; cdr3_aa: CAWDRNTEAFF; cdr3_nt: TGTGCCTGGGACAGGAACACTGAAGCTTTCTTT
v_call: TRBV12-2; j_call: TRBJ2-1; d_call: .; clone_size: .; cdr3_aa: CASRLAPRRAEPTYNEQFF; cdr3_nt: TGTGCAAGTCGCTTAGCCCCAAGGAGGGCGGAACCCACCTACAATGAGCAGTTCTTC
v_call: TRBV6-1; j_call: TRBJ1-1; d_call: .; clone_size: .; cdr3_aa: CASTPRGNTEAFF; cdr3_nt: TGTGCCAGCACTCCAAGGGGGAACACTGAAGCTTTCTTT
v_call: TRBV6-1; j_call: TRBJ2-1; d_call: .; clone_size: .; cdr3_aa: CASSAGHDELTRSCFF; cdr3_nt: TGTGCCAGCAGTGCTGGACATGACGAGCTAACAAGGAGTTGTTTCTTC
v_call: TRBV4-1; j_call: TRBJ1-2; d_call: TRBD1; clone_size: .; cdr3_aa: CASSQDWGQGDYGYTF; cdr3_nt: TGCGCCAGCAGCCAAGACTGGGGACAGGGGGACTATGGCTACACCTTC
v_call: TRBV30; j_call: TRBJ2-5; d_call: .; clone_size: .; cdr3_aa: CAWCPDSFETQYF; cdr3_nt: TGTGCCTGGTGCCCGGACAGCTTTGAGACCCAGTACTTC
v_call: TRBV10-3; j_call: TRBJ2-5; d_call: .; clone_size: .; cdr3_aa: CASLNLQVIETQYF; cdr3_nt: TGTGCCTCGCTGAATCTACAGGTGATTGAGACCCAGTACTTC
v_call: TRBV6-4; j_call: TRBJ2-3; d_call: TRBD2; clone_size: .; cdr3_aa: CASSDSTTSGTSTDTQYF; cdr3_nt: TGTGCCAGCAGTGACTCGACGACTAGCGGTACTAGCACAGATACGCAGTATTTT
v_call: TRBV6-5; j_call: TRBJ2-7; d_call: .; clone_size: once; cdr3_aa: CASSYSSDEQYF; cdr3_nt: TGTGCCAGCAGTTACTCGTCCGACGAGCAGTACTTC
v_call: TRBV13; j_call: TRBJ2-1; d_call: .; clone_size: few; cdr3_aa: CASRSGTGINNEQFF; cdr3_nt: TGTGCCAGCAGATCCGGGACTGGAATAAACAATGAGCAGTTCTTC